The 10 T cell receptor beta chains presented below share a single source sample, sequenced in a study of shared clonotypes between healthy human individuals. The naive CD8 subset, CD45RO-negative cells positively selected for CCR7, excluded terminally differentiated effector memory CD45RA+ cells. Method: immunoSEQ multiplex PCR; TCRdb's copy keeps in-frame clones and lacks some. The data contain about 1.9 million clones, roughly 95% of them singletons. The sample comprised naive CD8+ T cells from PBMCs. These receptors were collected from a man younger than 30 in good health. Some clones in this sample may be carry-over from other donors' samples.

V and J are TRBV5-4 and TRBJ2-7; the match to TRBD2 covers 11 bases. The trim removed 4 bases at V and 0 bases at J, leaving 3 bases unmatched. The length of the CDR3 is 15 residues. The V gene's germline CDR1 is SGHNT and CDR2 YYREEE (reference sequence). The DNA of the CDR3 is TGTGCCAGCAGCCAGGGACTAGCGGACTCCTACGAGCAGTACTTC. This translates into CASSQGLADSYEQYF.

Remarks on this clone: This sample includes further DNA sequences coding for the same CDR3. The chain employs TRBV14 and TRBJ2-7, with 11 positions matching TRBD1. V dropped 3 bases and J dropped 6; count of bases not matched to a gene: 4. Germline values: CDR1 SGHDN, CDR2 FVKESK. The CDR3 has 14 residues. The CDR3 reads CASSQTGTGGEQYF. CDR3 bases: TGTGCCAGCAGCCAGACCGGGACAGGGGGCGAGCAGTACTTC.

The CDR3 reads CASSTGQGSVETQYF. The CDR3 DNA reads as TGTGCCAGCAGTACGGGACAGGGAAGCGTAGAGACCCAGTACTTC. The chain is built from TRBV28 and TRBJ2-5; 9 bases agree with TRBD1. The CDR3 totals 15 residues. With V trimmed by 5 bases and J by 4 bases, 8 bases remained unmatched. Germline values: CDR1 MDHEN, CDR2 SYDVKM.

The gene calls are TRBV4-3 and TRBJ1-2; 8 bases align to TRBD1. The length of the CDR3 is 18 residues. With 0 bases clipped from V and 4 bases from J, the junction kept 13 bases outside the gene matches. Germline-derived CDR1 and CDR2 are LGHNA and YSLEER. The DNA for the CDR3 is TGCGCCAGCAGCCAAGACCCAGACAGGGGCTTAATTTCCTATGGCTACACCTTC. Its protein is CASSQDPDRGLISYGYTF.

Regarding this clone: The same CDR3 is also encoded by other DNA sequences in this sample. J is TRBJ1-1 and V is TRBV9; D not certain. Germline CDR1 reads SGDLS; CDR2 reads YYNGEE. The length of the CDR3 is 15 residues. V was trimmed by 0 bases and J by 0 bases, leaving 9 bases between them. The CDR3 reads CASSVGGLMNTEAFF. In DNA, the CDR3 is TGTGCCAGCAGCGTAGGAGGCTTGATGAACACTGAAGCTTTCTTT. The full variable domain, its missing parts supplied by reference TRBV9 and TRBJ1-1, is DSGVTQTPKHLITATGQRVTLRCSPRSGDLSVYWYQQSLDQGLQFLIQYYNGEERAKGNILERFSAQQFPDLHSELNLSSLELGDSALYFCASSVGGLMNTEAFFGQGTRLTVV.

The CDR3 DNA is TGTGCCAGCAGCGGGAAAGGAGGGATGGGCTACGAGCAGTACTTC. It is translated as CASSGKGGMGYEQYF. The chain joins TRBV11-2 to TRBJ2-7; maybe TRBD2 (6 bases). V was clipped by 5 bases and J by 3 bases, with 17 bases between them. Germline loops: CDR1 SGHAT, CDR2 FQNNGV. This CDR3 comprises 15 residues.

With regard to this clone: At the DNA level, this CDR3 is encoded by other sequences in the same sample as well. The J gene is TRBJ1-4, the V gene TRBV6-5; TRBD1 matches at 9 bases. The trim removed 6 bases at V and 0 bases at J, leaving 2 bases unmatched. The CDR3 extends over 15 amino acids. Germline assignment: CDR1 MNHEY and CDR2 SVGAGI. As DNA, the CDR3 is TGTGCCAGCAGCCGACAGGGGGCAACTAATGAAAAACTGTTTTTT. It translates to CASSRQGATNEKLFF.

This chain uses TRBV10-2 with TRBJ2-7, with 7 bases fitting TRBD2. The J segment lost 2 bases and the V segment lost 1 base, leaving 5 bases of the junction unmatched. Germline V CDR1 and CDR2: WSHSY, SAAADI. The length of the CDR3 is 15 residues. This CDR3 reads CASSEYLLAPYEQYF. Written as DNA, the CDR3 is TGCGCCAGCAGTGAGTATTTACTAGCGCCCTACGAGCAGTACTTC.

This sequence joins TRBV19 and TRBJ2-5, with TRBD1 matching 8 bases. The J call is in doubt because the DNA end fits TRBJ2-7 better. The germline gives CDR1 LNHDA, CDR2 SQIVND (reference sequence). The CDR3 is 15 amino acids. CDR3 region: CASSGSGTGYYEQYF. The DNA of the CDR3 is TGTGCCAGTAGTGGGAGTGGGACAGGTTATTACGAGCAGTACTTC.

The chain recombines TRBV7-8 with TRBJ2-5, with 9 bases aligning to TRBD2. Trimming at V came to 1 base and at J to 1 base, leaving 7 bases not matched to a gene. The CDR3 runs 17 residues. CDR1 and CDR2 (germline): SGHVS, FQNEAQ. The CDR3 region is CASSLGPRREGQETQYF. The CDR3, as DNA: TGTGCCAGCAGCTTAGGGCCTCGGCGGGAGGGCCAAGAGACCCAGTACTTC.